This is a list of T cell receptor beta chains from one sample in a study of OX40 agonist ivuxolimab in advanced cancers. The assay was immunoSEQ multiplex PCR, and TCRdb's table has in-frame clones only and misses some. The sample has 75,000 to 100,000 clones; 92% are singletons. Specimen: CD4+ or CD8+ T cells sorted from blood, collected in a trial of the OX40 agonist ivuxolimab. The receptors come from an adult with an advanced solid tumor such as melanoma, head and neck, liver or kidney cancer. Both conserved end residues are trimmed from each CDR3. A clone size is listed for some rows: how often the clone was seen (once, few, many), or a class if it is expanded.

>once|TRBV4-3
ASSQVGQGDGYT
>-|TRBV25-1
ASSGVGYGYT
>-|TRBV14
ASSDKFNEQF
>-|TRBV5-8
ASSFGQGYQETQY
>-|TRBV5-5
ASSLNRGLSNEAF
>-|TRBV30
AWSASGRVEGYT
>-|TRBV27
ASSLYGRMNTEAF
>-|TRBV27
ASSISGGAPNEQF
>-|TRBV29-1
SVPEISGANVLT
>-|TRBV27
ASSLVGGSSTDTQY
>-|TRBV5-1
ASSLGVGEETQY
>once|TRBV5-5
ASSLTAEQY
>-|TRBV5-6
ASTSGPLTPSSGNTIY
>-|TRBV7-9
ASSLLDTYYEQY
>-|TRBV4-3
ASSQDPGAGNEQF
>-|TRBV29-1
SVRRRNRTSGVSYNEQF
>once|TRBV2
ASSEALVSFSNQPQH
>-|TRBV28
ASSPLPDIIYGYT
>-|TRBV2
ASINRSYEQY
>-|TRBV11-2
ASSATDPTYNEQF
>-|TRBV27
ASSPGVYEQY
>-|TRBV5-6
ASSLGLPGNEQF
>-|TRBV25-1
ASSESGQGGETQY
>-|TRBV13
ASRSQGVSYNSPLH
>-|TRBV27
ASSLDGGSNNEQF
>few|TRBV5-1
ASSLYYGSYEQY
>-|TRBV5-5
ASSPDIYLSYEQY
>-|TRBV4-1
ASSQDSLRGGVGTQY
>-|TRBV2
ASIVGYEQY
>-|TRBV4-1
ASSQGGVDQPQH
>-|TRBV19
ASSMQLAGGDEQY
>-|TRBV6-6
ASSYSLGTSEQY
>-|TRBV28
ASSKTGGEYEQY
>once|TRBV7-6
ASSLRPGTGYETQY
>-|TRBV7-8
ASSLDVSLEAGANVLT
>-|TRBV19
ASSNSYPYGYT
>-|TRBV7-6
ASSLTRLRSTDTQY
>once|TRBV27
ASSLSGARDSPLH
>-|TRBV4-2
ASKSGSNKDEQF
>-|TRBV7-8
ASSLESPGSSYGYT
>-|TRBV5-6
ASSLSMNTEAF
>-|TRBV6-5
ASSYSTLGQGEQY
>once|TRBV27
ASSLHGGSSTDTQY